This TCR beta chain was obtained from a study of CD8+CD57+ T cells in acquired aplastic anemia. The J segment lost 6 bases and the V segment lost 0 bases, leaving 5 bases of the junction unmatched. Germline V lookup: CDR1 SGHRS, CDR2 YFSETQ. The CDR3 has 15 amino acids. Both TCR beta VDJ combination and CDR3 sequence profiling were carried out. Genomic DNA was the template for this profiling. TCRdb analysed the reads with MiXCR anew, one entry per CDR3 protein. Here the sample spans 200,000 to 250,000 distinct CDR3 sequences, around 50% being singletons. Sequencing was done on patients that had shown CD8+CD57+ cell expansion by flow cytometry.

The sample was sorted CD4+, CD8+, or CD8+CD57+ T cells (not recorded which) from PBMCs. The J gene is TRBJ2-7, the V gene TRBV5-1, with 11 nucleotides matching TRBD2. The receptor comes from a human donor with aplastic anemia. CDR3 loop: CASSLELAGAREQYF. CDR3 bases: TGCGCCAGCAGCTTGGAACTAGCGGGAGCGCGCGAGCAGTACTTC.